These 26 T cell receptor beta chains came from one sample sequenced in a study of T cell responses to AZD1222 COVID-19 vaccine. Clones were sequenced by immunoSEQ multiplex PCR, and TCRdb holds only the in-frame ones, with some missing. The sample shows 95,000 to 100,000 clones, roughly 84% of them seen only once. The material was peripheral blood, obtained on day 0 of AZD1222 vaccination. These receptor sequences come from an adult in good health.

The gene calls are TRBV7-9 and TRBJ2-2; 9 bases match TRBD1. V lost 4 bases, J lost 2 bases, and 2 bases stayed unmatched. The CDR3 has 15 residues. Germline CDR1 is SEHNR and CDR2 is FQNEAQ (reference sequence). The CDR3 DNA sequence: TGTGCCAGCAGCTGGGGACAGGGTAACACCGGGGAGCTGTTTTTT. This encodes CASSWGQGNTGELFF. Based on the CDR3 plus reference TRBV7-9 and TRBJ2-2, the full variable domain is DTGVSQNPRHKITKRGQNVTFRCDPISEHNRLYWYRQTLGQGPEFLTYFQNEAQLEKSRLLSDRFSAERPKGSFSTLEIQRTEQGDSAMYLCASSWGQGNTGELFFGEGSRLTVL.

The CDR3 region is CASSLSGQGREGYTF. Written as DNA, the CDR3 is TGTGCCAGCAGCCTTTCTGGACAGGGGAGGGAAGGCTACACCTTC. The J gene is TRBJ1-2, the V gene TRBV3-1 (or the pseudogene TRBV3-2); 9 nucleotides agree with TRBD1. Per germline, CDR1 LGHDT and CDR2 YNNKEL (reference sequence). J lost 8 bases, V lost 4 bases, and 11 bases had no gene match. The CDR3 contains 15 residues.

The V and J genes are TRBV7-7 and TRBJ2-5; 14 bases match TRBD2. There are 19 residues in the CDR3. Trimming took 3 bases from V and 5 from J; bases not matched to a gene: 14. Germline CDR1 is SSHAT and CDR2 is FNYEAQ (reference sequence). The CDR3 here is CASSLRLAGGRRREETQYF. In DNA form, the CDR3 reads TGTGCCAGCAGCTTGAGACTAGCGGGAGGGCGTCGCCGCGAGGAGACCCAGTACTTC.

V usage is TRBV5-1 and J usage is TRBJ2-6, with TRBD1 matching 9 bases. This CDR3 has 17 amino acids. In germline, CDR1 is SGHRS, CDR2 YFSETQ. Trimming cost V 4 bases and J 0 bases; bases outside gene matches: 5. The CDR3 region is CASSRTGDYSGANVLTF. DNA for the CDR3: TGCGCCAGCAGCCGGACAGGGGATTACTCTGGGGCCAACGTCCTGACTTTC.

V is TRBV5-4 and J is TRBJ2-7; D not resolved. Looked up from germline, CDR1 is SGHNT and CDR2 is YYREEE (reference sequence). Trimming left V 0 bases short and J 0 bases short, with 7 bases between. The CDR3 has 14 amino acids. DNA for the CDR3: TGTGCCAGCAGCTTGGCCAAGGGCTCCTACGAGCAGTACTTC. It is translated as CASSLAKGSYEQYF.

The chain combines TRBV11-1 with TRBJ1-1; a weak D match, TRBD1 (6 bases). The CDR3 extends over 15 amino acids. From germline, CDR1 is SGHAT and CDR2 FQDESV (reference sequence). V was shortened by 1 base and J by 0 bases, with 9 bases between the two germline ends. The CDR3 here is CASSLGGAVNTEAFF. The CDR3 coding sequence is TGTGCCAGCAGCTTAGGGGGGGCAGTGAACACTGAAGCTTTCTTT.

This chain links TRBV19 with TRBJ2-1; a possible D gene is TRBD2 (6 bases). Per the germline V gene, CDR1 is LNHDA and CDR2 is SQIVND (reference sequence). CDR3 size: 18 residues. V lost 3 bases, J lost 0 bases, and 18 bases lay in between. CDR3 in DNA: TGTGCCAGTAGTATTGGAGGGGTCGGAGCCCCCTCCTACAATGAGCAGTTCTTC. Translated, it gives CASSIGGVGAPSYNEQFF.

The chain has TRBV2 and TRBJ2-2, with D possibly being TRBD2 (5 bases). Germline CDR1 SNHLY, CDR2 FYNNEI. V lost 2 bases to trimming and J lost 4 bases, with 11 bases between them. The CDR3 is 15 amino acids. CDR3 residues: CASSESSRGTGELFF. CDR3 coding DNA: TGTGCCAGCAGTGAATCCAGCCGGGGCACCGGGGAGCTGTTTTTT.

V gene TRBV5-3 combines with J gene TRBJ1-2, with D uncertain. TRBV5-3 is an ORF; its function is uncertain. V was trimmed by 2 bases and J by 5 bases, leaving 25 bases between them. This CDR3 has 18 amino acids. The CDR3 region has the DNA TGTGCCAGAAGCTTTCCACCGACCGACGGCCGACCCTATTATGGCTACACCTTC. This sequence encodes CARSFPPTDGRPYYGYTF.

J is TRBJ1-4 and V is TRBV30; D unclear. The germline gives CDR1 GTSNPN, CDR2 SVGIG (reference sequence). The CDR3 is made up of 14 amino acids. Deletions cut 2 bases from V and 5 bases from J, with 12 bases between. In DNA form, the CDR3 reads TGTGCCTGGAGTCCACACCGATCGAATGAAAAACTGTTTTTT. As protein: CAWSPHRSNEKLFF.

The CDR3 DNA reads TGCAGTGCTAGTGGGGCCGGGACAGAGGGCTACGAGCAGTACTTC. This sequence encodes CSASGAGTEGYEQYF. The chain joins TRBV20-1 to TRBJ2-7, with 7 bases fitting TRBD1. Trimming cost V 3 bases and J 3 bases; bases outside gene matches: 11. Germline V CDR1 and CDR2: DFQATT, SNEGSKA (reference sequence). The CDR3 runs to 15 residues.

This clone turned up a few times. CDR3 amino acids: CASSTSDEKLFF. The CDR3, as DNA: TGTGCCAGCAGTACATCTGATGAAAAACTGTTTTTT. This chain joins TRBV27 and TRBJ1-4; D unclear. CDR3 length equals 12 residues. V was pared by 5 bases and J by 6 bases, with 7 bases between. The germline V gene encodes CDR1 MNHEY and CDR2 SMNVEV (reference sequence).

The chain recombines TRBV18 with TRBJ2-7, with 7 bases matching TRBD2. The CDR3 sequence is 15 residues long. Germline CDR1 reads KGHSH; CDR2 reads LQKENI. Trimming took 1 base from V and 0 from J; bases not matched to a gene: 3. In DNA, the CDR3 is TGTGCCAGCTCACCACTGGCGGGAGACTCCTACGAGCAGTACTTC. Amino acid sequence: CASSPLAGDSYEQYF.

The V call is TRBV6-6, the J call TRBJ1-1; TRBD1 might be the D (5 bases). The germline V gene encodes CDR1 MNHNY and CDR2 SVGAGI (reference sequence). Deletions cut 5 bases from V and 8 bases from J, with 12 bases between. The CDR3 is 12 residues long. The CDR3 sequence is CASSPSGREAFF. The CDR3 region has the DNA TGTGCCAGCAGTCCCTCGGGACGGGAAGCTTTCTTT.

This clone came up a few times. The CDR3, as DNA: TGTGCCAGCAGTTGGTCGATCTCTGGGGCCAACGTCCTGACTTTC. Its translation: CASSWSISGANVLTF. This chain connects TRBV6-2 or TRBV6-3 to TRBJ2-6; D not resolved. The V gene lost 4 bases and the J gene lost 0 bases, with 7 bases spanning the gap. Germline CDR1 is MNHEY and CDR2 is SVGEGT. The CDR3 totals 15 residues.

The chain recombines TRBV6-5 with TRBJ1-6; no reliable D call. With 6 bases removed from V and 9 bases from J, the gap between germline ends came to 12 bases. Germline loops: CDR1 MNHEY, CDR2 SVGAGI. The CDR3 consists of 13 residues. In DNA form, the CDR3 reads TGTGCCAGCAGGATAACCGAGGGTTCACCCCTCCACTTT. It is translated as CASRITEGSPLHF.

The CDR3 loop reads CASSLEHSGNTIYF. The CDR3 DNA reads as TGTGCCAGCAGCTTGGAGCACTCTGGAAACACCATATATTTT. The chain has TRBV5-8 and TRBJ1-3; D ambiguous. CDR3 size: 14 residues. V gave up 0 bases and J gave up 0 bases, with 4 bases separating them. The germline gives CDR1 SGHTS, CDR2 YDEGEE.

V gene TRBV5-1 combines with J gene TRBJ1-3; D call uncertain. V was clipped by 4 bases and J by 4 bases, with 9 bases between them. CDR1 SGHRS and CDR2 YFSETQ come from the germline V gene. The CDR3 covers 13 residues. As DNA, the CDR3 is TGCGCCAGCAGCCCTTGGGGAGGAAACACCATATATTTT. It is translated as CASSPWGGNTIYF.

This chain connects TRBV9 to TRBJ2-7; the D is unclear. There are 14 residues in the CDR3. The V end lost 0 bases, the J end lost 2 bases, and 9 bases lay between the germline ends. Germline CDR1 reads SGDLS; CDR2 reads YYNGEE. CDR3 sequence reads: CASSVEGSPYEQYF. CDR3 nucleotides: TGTGCCAGCAGCGTAGAGGGCAGCCCCTACGAGCAGTACTTC.

CDR3 region: CAWSVRGHKTFF. CDR3 DNA: TGTGCCTGGAGTGTACGAGGGCACAAAACTTTCTTT. The V and J genes are TRBV30 and TRBJ1-1; D not resolved. Germline V gene sequence: CDR1 GTSNPN, CDR2 SVGIG (reference sequence). The CDR3 consists of 12 residues. V gave up 0 bases and J gave up 12 bases, with 14 bases separating them.

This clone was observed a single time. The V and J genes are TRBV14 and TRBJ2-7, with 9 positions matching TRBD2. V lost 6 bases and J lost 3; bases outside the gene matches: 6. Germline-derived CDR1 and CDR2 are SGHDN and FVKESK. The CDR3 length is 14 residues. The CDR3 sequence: CASRPAGGSYEQYF. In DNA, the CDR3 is TGTGCCAGCAGACCAGCGGGAGGTAGCTACGAGCAGTACTTC.

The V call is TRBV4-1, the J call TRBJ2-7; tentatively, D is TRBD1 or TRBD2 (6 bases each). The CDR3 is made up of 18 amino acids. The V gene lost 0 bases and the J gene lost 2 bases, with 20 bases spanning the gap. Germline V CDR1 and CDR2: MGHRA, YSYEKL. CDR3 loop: CASSQEAILGGLTYEQYF. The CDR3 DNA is TGCGCCAGCAGCCAAGAGGCAATTTTGGGGGGCCTAACCTACGAGCAGTACTTC.

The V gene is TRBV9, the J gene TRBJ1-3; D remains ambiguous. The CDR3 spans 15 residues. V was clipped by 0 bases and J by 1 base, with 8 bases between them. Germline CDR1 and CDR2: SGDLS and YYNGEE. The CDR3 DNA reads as TGTGCCAGCAGCGTAGGAGCAGGATCTGGAAACACCATATATTTT. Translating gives CASSVGAGSGNTIYF.

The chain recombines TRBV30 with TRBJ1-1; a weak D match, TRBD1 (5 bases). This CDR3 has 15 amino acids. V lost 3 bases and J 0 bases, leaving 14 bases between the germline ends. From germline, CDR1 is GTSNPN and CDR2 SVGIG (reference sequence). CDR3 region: CAWRVSGTVNTEAFF. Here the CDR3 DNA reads TGTGCCTGGAGGGTTTCCGGGACGGTGAACACTGAAGCTTTCTTT.

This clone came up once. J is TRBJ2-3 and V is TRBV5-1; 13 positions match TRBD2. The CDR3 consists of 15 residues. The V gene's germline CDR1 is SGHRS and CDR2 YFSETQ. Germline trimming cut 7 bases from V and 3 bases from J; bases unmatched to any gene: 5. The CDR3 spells CASAVLAGGTDTQYF. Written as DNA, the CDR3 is TGCGCCAGCGCGGTACTAGCGGGGGGGACAGATACGCAGTATTTT.

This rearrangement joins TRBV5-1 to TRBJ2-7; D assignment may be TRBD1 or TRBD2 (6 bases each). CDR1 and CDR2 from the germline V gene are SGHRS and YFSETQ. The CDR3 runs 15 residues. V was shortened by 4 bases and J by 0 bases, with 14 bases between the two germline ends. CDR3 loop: CASSRGDSPSYEQYF. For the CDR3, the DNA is TGCGCCAGCAGCAGGGGGGACTCCCCCTCCTACGAGCAGTACTTC.